This T cell receptor (beta chain) was sequenced for a study of control samples from healthy donors and cancer patients. V shed 5 bases and J shed 6 bases, with 14 bases lying between them. CDR1 MNHEY and CDR2 SVGAGI come from the germline V gene. CDR3 size: 14 residues. Clones were sequenced by immunoSEQ multiplex PCR, and TCRdb holds only the in-frame ones, with some missing. The sample includes approximately 7,000 clones, approximately 81% of them seen just once. The V gene is TRBV6-5, the J gene TRBJ1-5; TRBD1 might be the D (6 bases). The source material was PBMCs. This receptor was taken from a man aged 65 to 79 with lung cancer. In DNA, the CDR3 is TGTGCCAGCAGTCCCCCTGGGGGCAGTCAGCCCCAGCATTTT. Translation: CASSPPGGSQPQHF.